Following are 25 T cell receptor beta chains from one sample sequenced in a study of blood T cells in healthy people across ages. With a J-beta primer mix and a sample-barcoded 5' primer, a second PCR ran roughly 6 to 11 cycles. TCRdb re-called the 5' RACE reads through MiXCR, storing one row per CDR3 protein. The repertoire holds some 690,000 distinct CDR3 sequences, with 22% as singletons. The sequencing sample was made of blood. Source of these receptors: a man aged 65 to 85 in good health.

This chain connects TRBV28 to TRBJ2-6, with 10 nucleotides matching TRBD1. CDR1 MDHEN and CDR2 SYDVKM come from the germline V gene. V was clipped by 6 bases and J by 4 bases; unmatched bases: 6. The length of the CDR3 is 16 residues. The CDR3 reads CASRRQGAYGANVLTF. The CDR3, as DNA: TGTGCCAGCAGACGACAGGGGGCTTACGGGGCCAACGTCCTGACTTTC.

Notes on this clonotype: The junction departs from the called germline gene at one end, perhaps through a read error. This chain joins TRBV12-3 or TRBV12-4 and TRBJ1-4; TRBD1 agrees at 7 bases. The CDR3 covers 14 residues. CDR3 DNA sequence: TGTGCCGGCAGTTTAGGAACAGGGGTTGAAAAACTGTTTTTT. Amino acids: CAGSLGTGVEKLFF.

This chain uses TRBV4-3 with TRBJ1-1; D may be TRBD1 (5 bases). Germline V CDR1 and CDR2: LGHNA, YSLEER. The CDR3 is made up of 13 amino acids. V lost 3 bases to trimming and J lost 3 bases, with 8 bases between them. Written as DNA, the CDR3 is TGCGCCAGCAGCCATAGGGGCTACACTGAAGCTTTCTTT. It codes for CASSHRGYTEAFF.

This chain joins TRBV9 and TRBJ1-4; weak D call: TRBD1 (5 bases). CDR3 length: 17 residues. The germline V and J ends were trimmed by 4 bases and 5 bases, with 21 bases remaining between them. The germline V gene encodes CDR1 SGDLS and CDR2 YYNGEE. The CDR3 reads CASSRLGGAEGNEKLFF. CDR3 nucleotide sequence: TGTGCCAGCAGCAGGCTGGGTGGAGCTGAGGGGAATGAAAAACTGTTTTTT.

The CDR3 protein is CAISGAGGLNYGYTF. In nucleotides, the CDR3 is TGTGCCATCAGTGGGGCAGGGGGCTTAAACTATGGCTACACCTTC. The rearrangement uses TRBV10-3 and TRBJ1-2; 8 bases are a match to TRBD1. The V and J ends lost 4 bases and 2 bases, in that order; junction bases with no gene match: 6. The germline CDR1 and CDR2 sequences are ENHRY and SYGVKD. The CDR3 consists of 15 residues.

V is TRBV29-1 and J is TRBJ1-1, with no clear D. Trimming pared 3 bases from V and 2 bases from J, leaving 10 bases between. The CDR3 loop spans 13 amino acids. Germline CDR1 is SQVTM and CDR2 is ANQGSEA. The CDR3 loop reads CSVESALNTEAFF. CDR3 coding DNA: TGCAGCGTTGAGTCAGCGCTTAACACTGAAGCTTTCTTT.

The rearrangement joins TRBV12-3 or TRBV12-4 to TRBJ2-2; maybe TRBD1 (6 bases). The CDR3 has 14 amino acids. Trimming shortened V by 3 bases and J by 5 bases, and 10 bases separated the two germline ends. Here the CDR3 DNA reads TGTGCCAGCAGTTTGGGACACGCTACCGGGGAGCTGTTTTTT. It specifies CASSLGHATGELFF.

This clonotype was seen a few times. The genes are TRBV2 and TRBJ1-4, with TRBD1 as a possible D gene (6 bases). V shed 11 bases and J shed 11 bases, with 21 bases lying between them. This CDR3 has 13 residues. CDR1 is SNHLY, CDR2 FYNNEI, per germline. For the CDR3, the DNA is TGTGCCGGTCAACTAAATCCACAGGGTAAACTGTTTTTT. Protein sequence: CAGQLNPQGKLFF.

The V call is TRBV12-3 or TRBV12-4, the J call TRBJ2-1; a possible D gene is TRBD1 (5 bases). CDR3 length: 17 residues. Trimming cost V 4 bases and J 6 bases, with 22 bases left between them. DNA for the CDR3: TGTGCCAGCAGTTCCCCCGCAGGGAAAGCATTATCCAATGAGCAGTTCTTC. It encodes CASSSPAGKALSNEQFF.

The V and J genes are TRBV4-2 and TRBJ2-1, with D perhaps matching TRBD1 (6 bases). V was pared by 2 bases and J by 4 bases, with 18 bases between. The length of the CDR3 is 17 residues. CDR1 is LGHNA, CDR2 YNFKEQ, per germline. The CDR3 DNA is TGTGCCAGCAGCCAAAACCAAGGACAGTGGGTGTACAATGAGCAGTTCTTC. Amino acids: CASSQNQGQWVYNEQFF.

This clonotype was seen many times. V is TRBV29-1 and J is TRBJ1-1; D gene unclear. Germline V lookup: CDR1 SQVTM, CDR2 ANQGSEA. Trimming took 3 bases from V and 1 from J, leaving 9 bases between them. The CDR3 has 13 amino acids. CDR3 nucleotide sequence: TGCAGCGTTGATACCGCAGGGAACACTGAAGCTTTCTTT. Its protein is CSVDTAGNTEAFF.

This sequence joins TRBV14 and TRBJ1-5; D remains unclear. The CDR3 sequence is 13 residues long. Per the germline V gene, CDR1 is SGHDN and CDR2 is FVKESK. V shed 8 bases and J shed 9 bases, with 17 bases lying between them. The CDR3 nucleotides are TGTGCCAGCTCAAGAGGGAATGGGTGGCCCCAGCATTTT. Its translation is CASSRGNGWPQHF.

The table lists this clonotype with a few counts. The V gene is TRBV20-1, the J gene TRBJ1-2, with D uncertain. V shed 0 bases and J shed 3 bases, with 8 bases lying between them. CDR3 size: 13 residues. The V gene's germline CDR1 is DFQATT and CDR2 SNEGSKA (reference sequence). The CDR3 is CSARDEVDYGYTF. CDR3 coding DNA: TGCAGTGCTAGAGATGAGGTTGACTATGGCTACACCTTC.

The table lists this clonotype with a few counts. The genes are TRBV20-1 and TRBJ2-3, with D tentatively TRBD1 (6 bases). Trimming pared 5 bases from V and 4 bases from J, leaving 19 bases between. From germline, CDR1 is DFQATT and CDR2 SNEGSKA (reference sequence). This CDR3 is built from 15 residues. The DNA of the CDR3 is TGCAGTGCTGGTAAAACAGGGTTAAACGCAGATACGCAGTATTTT. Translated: CSAGKTGLNADTQYF.

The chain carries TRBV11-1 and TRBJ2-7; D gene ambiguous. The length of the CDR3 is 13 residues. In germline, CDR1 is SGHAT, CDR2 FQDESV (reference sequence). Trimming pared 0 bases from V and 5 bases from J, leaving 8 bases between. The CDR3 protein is CASSLALGDEQYV. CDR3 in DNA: TGTGCCAGCAGCTTAGCGCTTGGGGACGAGCAGTACGTC.

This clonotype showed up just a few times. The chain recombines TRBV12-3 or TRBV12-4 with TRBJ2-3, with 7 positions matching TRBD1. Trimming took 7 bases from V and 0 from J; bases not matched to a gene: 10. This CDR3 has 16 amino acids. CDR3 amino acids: CASKRDRVSSTDTQYF. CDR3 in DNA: TGTGCCAGCAAAAGGGACAGAGTTTCTAGCACAGATACGCAGTATTTT.

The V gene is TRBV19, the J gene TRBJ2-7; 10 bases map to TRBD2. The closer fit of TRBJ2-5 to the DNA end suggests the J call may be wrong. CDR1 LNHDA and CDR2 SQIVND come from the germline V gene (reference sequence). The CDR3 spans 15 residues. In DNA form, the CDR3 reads TGTGCCAGTAGTATCCTAGCGGGGGCCCAAGAGACCCAGTACTTC. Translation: CASSILAGAQETQYF.

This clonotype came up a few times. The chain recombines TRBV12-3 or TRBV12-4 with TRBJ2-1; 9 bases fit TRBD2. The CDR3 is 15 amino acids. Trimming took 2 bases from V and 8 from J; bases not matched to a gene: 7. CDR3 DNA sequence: TGTGCCAGCAGTTTACGTGGACTAGCGAACTATGAGCAGTTCTTC. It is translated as CASSLRGLANYEQFF.

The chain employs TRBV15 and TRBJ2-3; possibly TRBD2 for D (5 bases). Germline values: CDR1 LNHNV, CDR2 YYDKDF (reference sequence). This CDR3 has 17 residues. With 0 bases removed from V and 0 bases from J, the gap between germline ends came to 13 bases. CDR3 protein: CATSRDLPGISTDTQYF. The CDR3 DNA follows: TGTGCCACCAGCAGAGATCTGCCGGGAATTAGCACAGATACGCAGTATTTT.

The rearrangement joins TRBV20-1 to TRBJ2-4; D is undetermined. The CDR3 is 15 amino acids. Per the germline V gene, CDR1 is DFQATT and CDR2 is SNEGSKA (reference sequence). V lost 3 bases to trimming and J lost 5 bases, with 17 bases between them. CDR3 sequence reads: CSASLDVWTQNIQYF. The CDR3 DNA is TGCAGTGCTAGTTTAGACGTTTGGACCCAAAACATTCAGTACTTC.

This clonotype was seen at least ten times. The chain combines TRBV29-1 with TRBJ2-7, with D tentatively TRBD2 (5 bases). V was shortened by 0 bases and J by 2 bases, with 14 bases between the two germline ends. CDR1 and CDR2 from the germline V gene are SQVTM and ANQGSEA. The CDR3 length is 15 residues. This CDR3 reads CSVEDLRGNPYEQYF. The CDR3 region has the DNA TGCAGCGTTGAAGATCTTCGGGGAAACCCCTACGAGCAGTACTTC.

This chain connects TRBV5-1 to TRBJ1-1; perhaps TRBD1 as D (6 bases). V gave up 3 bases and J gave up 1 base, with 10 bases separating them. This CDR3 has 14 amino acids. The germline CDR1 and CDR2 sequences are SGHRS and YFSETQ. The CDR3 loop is CASSSQTGNTEAFF. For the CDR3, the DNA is TGCGCCAGCAGCTCGCAGACAGGGAACACTGAAGCTTTCTTT. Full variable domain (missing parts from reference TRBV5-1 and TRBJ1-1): KAGVTQTPRYLIKTRGQQVTLSCSPISGHRSVSWYQQTPGQGLQFLFEYFSETQRNKGNFPGRFSGRQFSNSRSEMNVSTLELGDSALYLCASSSQTGNTEAFFGQGTRLTVV.

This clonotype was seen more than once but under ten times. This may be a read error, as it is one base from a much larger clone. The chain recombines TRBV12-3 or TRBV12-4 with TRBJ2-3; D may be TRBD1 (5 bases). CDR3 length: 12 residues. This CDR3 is CASTSDTGTQYF. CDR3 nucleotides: TGTGCCAGCACCTCAGACACAGGTACGCAGTATTTT.

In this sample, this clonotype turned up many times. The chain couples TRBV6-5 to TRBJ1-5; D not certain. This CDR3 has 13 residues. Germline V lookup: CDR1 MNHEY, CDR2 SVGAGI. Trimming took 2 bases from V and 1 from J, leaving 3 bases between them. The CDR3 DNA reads TGTGCCAGCAGTTACGACAGCAATCAGCCCCAGCATTTT. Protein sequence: CASSYDSNQPQHF.

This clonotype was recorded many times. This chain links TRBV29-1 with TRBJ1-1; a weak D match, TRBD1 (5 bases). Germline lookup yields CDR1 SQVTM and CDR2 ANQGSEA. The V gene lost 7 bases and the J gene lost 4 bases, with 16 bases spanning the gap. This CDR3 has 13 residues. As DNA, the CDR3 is TGCAGCGCCCTCAGGGTTTCGGGCACTGAAGCTTTCTTT. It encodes CSALRVSGTEAFF. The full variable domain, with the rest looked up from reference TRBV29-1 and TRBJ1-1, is SAVISQKPSRDICQRGTSLTIQCQVDSQVTMMFWYRQQPGQSLTLIATANQGSEATYESGFVIDKFPISRPNLTFSTLTVSNMSPEDSSIYLCSALRVSGTEAFFGQGTRLTVV.